The 23 T cell receptor beta chains in this list originate from one sample, sequenced in a study of T cell responses to AZD1222 COVID-19 vaccine. The table came from immunoSEQ multiplex PCR; TCRdb's copy has only in-frame clones and leaves some out. The sample has 150,000 or so clones, 85% to 95% seen once; the top ten hold roughly 1.3%. The input for sequencing was peripheral blood, taken on day 0 of AZD1222 vaccination. All receptors come from an adult in good health.

This chain uses TRBV14 with TRBJ2-1; D perhaps matches TRBD2 (6 bases). Germline loops: CDR1 SGHDN, CDR2 FVKESK. The V gene lost 1 base and the J gene lost 9 bases, with 19 bases spanning the gap. The CDR3 totals 16 residues. The CDR3 reads CASSQGTTHDYGEQFF. CDR3 bases: TGTGCCAGCAGCCAAGGGACTACCCACGATTATGGTGAGCAGTTCTTC.

The CDR3 DNA sequence: TGTGCCAGCAGCCACATTACCATAGACAACTACGAGCAGTACTTC. The encoded protein is CASSHITIDNYEQYF. J is TRBJ2-7 and V is TRBV5-4; D is undetermined. CDR3 length equals 15 residues. In germline, CDR1 is SGHNT, CDR2 YYREEE (reference sequence). Trimming removed 4 bases at V and 3 bases at J, with 17 bases between.

The CDR3 coding sequence is TGTGCCAGCAGCTGGGGGGGGACAGGGCAGAACACTGAAGCTTTCTTT. It translates to CASSWGGTGQNTEAFF. The chain links TRBV7-2 to TRBJ1-1; TRBD1 aligns across 9 bases. The germline gives CDR1 SGHTA, CDR2 FQGNSA. The CDR3 loop spans 16 amino acids. The V gene end was trimmed by 4 bases and the J gene end by 1 base; junction bases not matched to a gene: 7.

This rearrangement joins TRBV5-1 to TRBJ1-1; D is unresolved. V was shortened by 7 bases and J by 1 base, with 8 bases between the two germline ends. Germline V gene lookup returns CDR1 SGHRS and CDR2 YFSETQ. The CDR3 covers 12 residues. The CDR3 region is CASRRGNTEAFF. CDR3 coding DNA: TGCGCCAGCCGGCGGGGGAACACTGAAGCTTTCTTT. The complete variable domain, with remaining parts taken from reference TRBV5-1 and TRBJ1-1, reads KAGVTQTPRYLIKTRGQQVTLSCSPISGHRSVSWYQQTPGQGLQFLFEYFSETQRNKGNFPGRFSGRQFSNSRSEMNVSTLELGDSALYLCASRRGNTEAFFGQGTRLTVV.

The chain couples TRBV20-1 to TRBJ1-2; TRBD1 is a possible D gene (5 bases). CDR1 is DFQATT, CDR2 SNEGSKA, per germline (reference sequence). The CDR3 has 11 residues. The CDR3 nucleotides are TGCGCGACCCTCAGGGTCAGTGGCTACACCTTC. Translation: CATLRVSGYTF.

The chain is built from TRBV19 and TRBJ1-2, with a tentative D call TRBD1 (6 bases). Trimming shortened V by 5 bases and J by 5 bases, and 27 bases separated the two germline ends. The germline CDR1 and CDR2 sequences are LNHDA and SQIVND (reference sequence). The CDR3 is made up of 18 amino acids. The CDR3 here is CASSLIYTGTEGGYGYTF. The CDR3 DNA follows: TGTGCCAGTAGTCTCATTTATACAGGGACCGAGGGGGGATATGGCTACACCTTC.

The V call is TRBV6-1, the J call TRBJ1-1; D gene uncertain. Germline CDR1 is MNHNS and CDR2 is SASEGT. With 3 bases removed from V and 6 bases from J, the gap between germline ends came to 8 bases. The CDR3 totals 12 residues. CDR3 in DNA: TGTGCCAGCAGTGATTTGGGGTCTGAAGCTTTCTTT. The encoded protein is CASSDLGSEAFF.

The chain links TRBV30 to TRBJ2-2, with 7 positions matching TRBD2. CDR3 length: 15 residues. Trimming at V came to 0 bases and at J to 4 bases, leaving 5 bases not matched to a gene. CDR1 and CDR2 from the germline V gene are GTSNPN and SVGIG (reference sequence). The DNA of the CDR3 is TGTGCCTGGAGTGTACTGGGGGGGGTCACCGGGGAGCTGTTTTTT. This translates into CAWSVLGGVTGELFF.

V is TRBV27 and J is TRBJ1-5; 9 positions match TRBD1. This CDR3 is 15 amino acids long. V shed 5 bases, J shed 5 bases, and the junction held 7 bases outside the gene matches. The germline CDR1 and CDR2 sequences are MNHEY and SMNVEV (reference sequence). CDR3 nucleotides: TGTGCCAGCAGTCAGGGGACAGGGTGGGATCAGCCCCAGCATTTT. Amino acid sequence: CASSQGTGWDQPQHF.

The V call is TRBV27, the J call TRBJ1-2, with 9 nucleotides matching TRBD1. Germline assignment: CDR1 MNHEY and CDR2 SMNVEV (reference sequence). J gave up 7 bases and V 6 bases, and 15 bases lay outside the gene matches. This CDR3 region has 16 residues. CDR3 coding DNA: TGTGCCAGCAGGGAAAAAGGACAGGGGATAATCCTTGGCTACACCTTC. Translating gives CASREKGQGIILGYTF.

This clone is a singleton in its sample. J is TRBJ2-7 and V is TRBV12-3 or TRBV12-4, with D tentatively TRBD1 (5 bases). The CDR3 runs 12 residues. V was shortened by 5 bases and J by 6 bases, with 11 bases between the two germline ends. CDR3 in amino acids: CASSGHGAEQYF. CDR3 coding DNA: TGTGCCAGCAGTGGACATGGGGCCGAGCAGTACTTC.

The J gene is TRBJ1-3, the V gene TRBV5-4; D not resolved. The CDR3 runs 15 residues. Trimming pared 0 bases from V and 0 bases from J, leaving 7 bases between. CDR1 SGHNT and CDR2 YYREEE come from the germline V gene (reference sequence). The CDR3: CASSLGAGSGNTIYF. CDR3 sequence (DNA): TGTGCCAGCAGCTTGGGTGCGGGCTCTGGAAACACCATATATTTT.

The sample holds a few counts of this clone. The V call is TRBV27, the J call TRBJ2-7, with D perhaps TRBD2 (5 bases). Germline CDR1 reads MNHEY; CDR2 reads SMNVEV (reference sequence). This CDR3 region has 12 residues. With 6 bases removed from V and 4 bases from J, the gap between germline ends came to 10 bases. The CDR3 coding sequence is TGTGCCAGCAGGGCCTCGGGGTACGAGCAGTACTTC. Its translation: CASRASGYEQYF.

The count of this clone is one. The chain joins TRBV6-2 or TRBV6-3 to TRBJ1-3; D unclear. CDR1 and CDR2 (germline): MNHEY, SVGEGT. The CDR3 is made up of 17 amino acids. V lost 0 bases and J 0 bases, leaving 12 bases between the germline ends. CDR3: CASSYSSRGNSGNTIYF. CDR3 DNA sequence: TGTGCCAGCAGTTACTCGTCGCGTGGGAACTCTGGAAACACCATATATTTT.

The chain uses TRBV7-2 and TRBJ2-5, with D perhaps matching TRBD1 (8 bases). Trimming left V 2 bases short and J 5 bases short, with 21 bases between. The CDR3 is 17 residues long. CDR1 and CDR2 from the germline V gene are SGHTA and FQGNSA. CDR3 coding DNA: TGTGCCAGCAGCTTAACAGCGGGGCAGGGGGCGTGGGAGACCCAGTACTTC. It translates to CASSLTAGQGAWETQYF.

The chain employs TRBV30 and TRBJ1-1, with no clear D. The ends were cut back, 4 bases at V and 1 base at J, with 7 bases in the middle. Germline V CDR1 and CDR2: GTSNPN, SVGIG (reference sequence). The CDR3 extends over 12 amino acids. CDR3 protein: CAWNGGNTEAFF. CDR3 bases: TGTGCCTGGAATGGAGGGAACACTGAAGCTTTCTTT.

Only one count was recorded for this clone. V is TRBV28 and J is TRBJ2-7, with D maybe TRBD1 (6 bases). The CDR3 consists of 14 residues. V gave up 5 bases and J gave up 7 bases, with 18 bases separating them. Germline loops: CDR1 MDHEN, CDR2 SYDVKM. The CDR3 is CASSGGRGLGEQYF. CDR3 DNA sequence: TGTGCCAGCAGTGGGGGCAGGGGCCTTGGGGAGCAGTACTTC.

This clone was seen a single time. This chain joins TRBV28 and TRBJ2-2; TRBD2 agrees at 9 bases. The CDR3 extends over 13 amino acids. J lost 6 bases, V lost 11 bases, and 7 bases had no gene match. Germline values: CDR1 MDHEN, CDR2 SYDVKM. The CDR3 is CAAAGGFSGELFF. In DNA, the CDR3 is TGTGCCGCGGCGGGAGGGTTTTCCGGGGAGCTGTTTTTT.

The count of this clone is one. The V gene is TRBV10-3, the J gene TRBJ2-7, with D unresolved. The CDR3 runs 12 residues. CDR1 and CDR2 from the germline V gene are ENHRY and SYGVKD. V was pared by 11 bases and J by 0 bases, with 11 bases between. The DNA for the CDR3 is TGTGCCGCCGGTTGGGCCTCCTACGAGCAGTACTTC. It specifies CAAGWASYEQYF.

The chain carries TRBV3-1 (or the pseudogene TRBV3-2) and TRBJ1-1, with D uncertain. Trimming stripped 4 bases from V and 1 base from J, with 7 bases between. The V gene's germline CDR1 is LGHDT and CDR2 YNNKEL (reference sequence). CDR3 size: 13 residues. In DNA form, the CDR3 reads TGTGCCAGCAGCCGAAAAAAGAACACTGAAGCTTTCTTT. Protein sequence: CASSRKKNTEAFF.

The chain has TRBV19 and TRBJ1-1; TRBD1 might be the D (5 bases). The V gene lost 4 bases and the J gene lost 0 bases, with 9 bases spanning the gap. The CDR3 runs to 14 residues. Germline-derived CDR1 and CDR2 are LNHDA and SQIVND (reference sequence). CDR3 loop: CASSTPGMNTEAFF. The CDR3 DNA reads as TGTGCCAGTAGTACTCCAGGGATGAACACTGAAGCTTTCTTT.

The sample holds one count of this clone. The CDR3 is CSVEDLETQYF. CDR3 coding DNA: TGCAGCGTTGAAGACTTGGAGACCCAGTACTTC. This sequence joins TRBV29-1 and TRBJ2-5, with unresolved D. From germline, CDR1 is SQVTM and CDR2 ANQGSEA. Between the trimmed V and J ends, which lost 0 bases and 5 bases, there was a span of 4 bases. This CDR3 has 11 amino acids.

The chain recombines TRBV10-3 with TRBJ2-1; 10 bases are a match to TRBD2. The CDR3 runs to 15 residues. The germline V gene has CDR1 ENHRY and CDR2 SYGVKD. V dropped 6 bases and J dropped 9; count of bases not matched to a gene: 11. The CDR3 DNA reads as TGTGCCATCAGCCCGGTCGCTAGCGGGAGAGCTGAGCAGTTCTTC. Its protein is CAISPVASGRAEQFF.